The T cell receptor (beta chain) described here comes from a study of blood T cell repertoires in COVID-19. About the research overall: Sites in the United States, Italy and Spain provided acute and convalescent COVID-19 samples. Nucleic acid was either cDNA or gDNA, and it came from T cells, B-cell-depleted T cells, or PBMCs.

Original handling: Amplifying reference gene primers gave estimates of nucleated cell counts. Libraries were prepared by immunoSEQ multiplex PCR; TCRdb keeps only in-frame clonotypes and omits some of them. The V and J calls and clone size were taken over from that table, and D and trimming were inferred from the DNA. This sample has about 270,000 clones, with more than 75% found just once. Per the germline V gene, CDR1 is SGHRS and CDR2 is YFSETQ. V was clipped by 3 bases and J by 3 bases, with 15 bases between them. The CDR3 has 15 amino acids. This chain joins TRBV5-1 and TRBJ1-2; maybe TRBD1 (5 bases). Material: peripheral blood. The receptor was isolated from a woman between 50 and 59 years old with acute or convalescent COVID-19. For the CDR3, the DNA is TGCGCCAGCAGCTGGGGACTCACTCAGGACTATGGCTACACCTTC. This gives the protein CASSWGLTQDYGYTF.